Below, 2 T cell receptor beta chains from the same sample are listed, as sequenced in a study of T cell repertoires in cytomegalovirus infection. TCRdb redid the calling of the reads with MiXCR, one entry per CDR3 protein. The table lists hundreds of thousands of distinct CDR3 sequences, roughly 20% of them singletons. The sample comprised CD8+ T cells from PBMCs. The origin of the receptors is a human donor in good health (CMV status not recorded). Some clones in this sample may be carry-over from other donors' samples.

In this sample, this clonotype turned up a few times. V and J are TRBV18 and TRBJ2-7; tentative D call: TRBD1 (7 bases). This CDR3 spans 13 amino acids. CDR1 KGHSH and CDR2 LQKENI come from the germline V gene. V lost 6 bases and J lost 1, with 10 bases in between. CDR3 amino acids: CASSEGQSYEQYF. The CDR3 bases are TGTGCCAGCTCGGAGGGACAGTCCTACGAGCAGTACTTC. The full variable domain, completed using reference TRBV18 and TRBJ2-7, is NAGVMQNPRHLVRRRGQEARLRCSPMKGHSHVYWYRQLPEEGLKFMVYLQKENIIDESGMPKERFSAEFPKEGPSILRIQQVVRGDSAAYFCASSEGQSYEQYFGPGTRLTVT.

The chain couples TRBV28 to TRBJ1-1; 8 bases line up with TRBD1. With V trimmed by 6 bases and J by 4 bases, 4 bases remained unmatched. Germline-derived CDR1 and CDR2 are MDHEN and SYDVKM. CDR3 size: 13 residues. CDR3: CASRPQGATEAFF. The CDR3 DNA reads TGTGCCAGCAGACCGCAGGGGGCCACTGAAGCTTTCTTT. Combining the CDR3 with reference TRBV28 and TRBJ1-1 gives the whole variable domain DVKVTQSSRYLVKRTGEKVFLECVQDMDHENMFWYRQDPGLGLRLIYFSYDVKMKEKGDIPEGYSVSREKKERFSLILESASTNQTSMYLCASRPQGATEAFFGQGTRLTVV.